This T cell receptor (beta chain) was found in a study of blood T cell repertoires in COVID-19. Study-wide background: Samples of COVID-19 (acute and convalescent) were obtained from the United States, Italy and Spain. From T cells, B-cell-depleted T cells, or PBMCs came the material, which was cDNA or gDNA.

As for this clone: Other DNA sequences within the sample encode an identical CDR3.

Looked up from germline, CDR1 is MNHNS and CDR2 is SASEGT. Trimming removed 2 bases from V and 5 bases from J, with 9 bases in between. The CDR3 length is 13 residues. Authors' methods: It was from reference gene primer amplification that nucleated cell counts were estimated. Generated by immunoSEQ multiplex PCR, the TCRdb table keeps only in-frame clones and is missing some. V and J calls and clone size follow that table, whereas D and trimming were derived from the DNA. The table has about 210,000 clones, about three quarters seen once. The source of this sequence is a woman aged 65 to 85 with acute or convalescent COVID-19. Sequencing was carried out using peripheral blood. The chain carries TRBV6-1 and TRBJ1-1; maybe TRBD1 (5 bases). The chain's CDR3 is CASSEYRGTEAFF. DNA for the CDR3: TGTGCCAGCAGTGAATACCGGGGGACTGAAGCTTTCTTT.